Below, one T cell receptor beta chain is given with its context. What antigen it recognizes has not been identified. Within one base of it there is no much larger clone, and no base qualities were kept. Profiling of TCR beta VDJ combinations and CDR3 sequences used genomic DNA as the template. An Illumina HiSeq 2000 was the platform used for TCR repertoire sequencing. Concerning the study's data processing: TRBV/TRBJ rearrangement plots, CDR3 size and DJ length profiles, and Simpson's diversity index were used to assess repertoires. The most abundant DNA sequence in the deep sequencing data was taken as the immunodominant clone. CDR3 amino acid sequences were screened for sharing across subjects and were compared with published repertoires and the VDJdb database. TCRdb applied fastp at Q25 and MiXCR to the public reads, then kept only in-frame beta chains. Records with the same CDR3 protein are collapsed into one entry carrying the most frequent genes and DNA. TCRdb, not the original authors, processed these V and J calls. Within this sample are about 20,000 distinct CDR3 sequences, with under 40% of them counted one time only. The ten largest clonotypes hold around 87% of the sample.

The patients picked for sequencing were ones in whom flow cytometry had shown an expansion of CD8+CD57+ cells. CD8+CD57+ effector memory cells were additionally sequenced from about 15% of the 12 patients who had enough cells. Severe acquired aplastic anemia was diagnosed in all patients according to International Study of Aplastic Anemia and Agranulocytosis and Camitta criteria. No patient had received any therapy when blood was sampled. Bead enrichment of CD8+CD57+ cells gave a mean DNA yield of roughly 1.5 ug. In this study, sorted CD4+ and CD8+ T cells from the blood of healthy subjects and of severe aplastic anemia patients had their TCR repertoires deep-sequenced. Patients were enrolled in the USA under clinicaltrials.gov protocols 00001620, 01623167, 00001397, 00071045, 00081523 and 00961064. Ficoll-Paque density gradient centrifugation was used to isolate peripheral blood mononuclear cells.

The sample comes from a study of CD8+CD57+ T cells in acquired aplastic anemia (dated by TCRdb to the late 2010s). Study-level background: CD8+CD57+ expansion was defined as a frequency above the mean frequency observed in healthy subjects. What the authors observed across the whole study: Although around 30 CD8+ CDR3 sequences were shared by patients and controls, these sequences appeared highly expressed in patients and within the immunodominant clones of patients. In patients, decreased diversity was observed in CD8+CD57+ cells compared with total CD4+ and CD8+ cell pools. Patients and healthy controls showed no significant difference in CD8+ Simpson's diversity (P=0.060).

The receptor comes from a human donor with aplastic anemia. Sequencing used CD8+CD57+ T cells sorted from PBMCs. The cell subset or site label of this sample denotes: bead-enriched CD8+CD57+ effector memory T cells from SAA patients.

CDR3 protein: CSVDSARGTYGYTF. The nucleotide sequence is given as TGCAGCGTTGATTCGGCCAGGGGGACCTATGGCTACACCTTC. The receptor chain draws on TRBV29-1 and TRBJ1-2, with 7 bases matching TRBD1. Including cysteine and phenylalanine, the CDR3 has 14 amino acids. Left in the record is the CDR3 DNA by itself, 42 bases read in frame from the first base. V has 3 bases trimmed and J has 4 bases trimmed; junction bases matching no gene number 8. The germline V gene encodes CDR1 SQVTM and CDR2 ANQGSEA.